This record concerns one T cell receptor (beta chain) sequence. Its antigen remains unknown. The sample is drawn from a study of shared clonotypes between healthy human individuals. Study results and limitations: Rarefaction demonstrated incomplete sorted-subset sequencing despite large depth.

Investigators spread the genomic DNA of each subset evenly over several immunoSEQ plates. This table comes from immunoSEQ multiplex PCR, and its TCRdb copy is limited to in-frame clones, with some not included. The sample contains about 1 million clones, around 78% of which appear only once. CDR3 length equals 14 residues. Trimming stripped 8 bases from V and 3 bases from J, with 17 bases between. The germline V gene has CDR1 MGHDK and CDR2 SYGVNS. Splitting the CD4+ cells yielded a CD45RA+ naive subset and a CD45RA-negative memory subset. The sample was memory CD4+ T cells from PBMCs. Subset reported: CD45RA-negative fraction. This chain connects TRBV25-1 to TRBJ2-7; no clear D gene. The source is a man in his late teens or twenties in good health. Some clones in this sample may be carry-over from other donors' samples. The CDR3 here is CASLDRPGIYEQYF. In DNA, the CDR3 is TGTGCCAGCCTTGACCGTCCCGGCATCTACGAGCAGTACTTC.